Presented here are 28 T cell receptor beta chains from one specimen sequenced in a study of blood T cell repertoires in COVID-19. The assay was immunoSEQ multiplex PCR, and TCRdb's table has in-frame clones only and misses some. The sample lists 150,000 to 200,000 clones, roughly 85% occurring once. Sequencing was carried out using peripheral blood. These receptors were obtained from a woman aged 70-85 years with acute or convalescent COVID-19.

The rearrangement uses TRBV7-2 and TRBJ2-3; TRBD2 matches at 13 bases. The CDR3 runs 16 residues. Germline values: CDR1 SGHTA, CDR2 FQGNSA. V dropped 5 bases and J dropped 4; count of bases not matched to a gene: 6. CDR3 in DNA: TGTGCCAGCAGCACCCGACTAGCGGGAGGTTCAGATACGCAGTATTTT. Translated, it gives CASSTRLAGGSDTQYF.

This clone was observed once. The chain carries TRBV29-1 and TRBJ2-5; TRBD2 matches 9 bases. Germline-derived CDR1 and CDR2 are SQVTM and ANQGSEA. This CDR3 has 16 residues. CDR3 sequence (DNA): TGCGCTGTGGGCGGCGGGAGGGCCCCCGATCAAGAGACCCAGTACTTC. This encodes CAVGGGRAPDQETQYF.

The chain employs TRBV5-8 and TRBJ2-1, with 7 bases lining up with TRBD1. J gave up 4 bases and V 0 bases, and 4 bases lay outside the gene matches. The CDR3 consists of 15 residues. Germline V CDR1 and CDR2: SGHTS, YDEGEE. The CDR3 bases are TGTGCCAGCAGCTTGGAGACAGGGAAGTACAATGAGCAGTTCTTC. It encodes CASSLETGKYNEQFF.

Turning to this clone: Other DNA sequences from this sample encode an identical CDR3 as well. This rearrangement joins TRBV5-4 to TRBJ2-3; D not certain. Germline-derived CDR1 and CDR2 are SGHNT and YYREEE (reference sequence). V was shortened by 2 bases and J by 1 base, with 5 bases between the two germline ends. This CDR3 is built from 13 residues. The CDR3 protein is CASSFGGTDTQYF. The CDR3 DNA follows: TGTGCCAGCAGCTTCGGTGGCACAGATACGCAGTATTTT.

This clone was observed a few times. The chain is built from TRBV11-2 and TRBJ2-1; D is perhaps TRBD2 (5 bases). Trimming left V 0 bases short and J 9 bases short, with 15 bases between. The germline gives CDR1 SGHAT, CDR2 FQNNGV. CDR3 length: 15 amino acids. CDR3 sequence reads: CASSLEVGAVGEQFF. For the CDR3, the DNA is TGTGCCAGCAGCTTAGAGGTGGGAGCAGTCGGTGAGCAGTTCTTC. Supplemented by reference TRBV11-2 and TRBJ2-1, the full variable domain reads EAGVAQSPRYKIIEKRQSVAFWCNPISGHATLYWYQQILGQGPKLLIQFQNNGVVDDSQLPKDRFSAERLKGVDSTLKIQPAKLEDSAVYLCASSLEVGAVGEQFFGPGTRLTVL.

The J gene is TRBJ2-3, the V gene TRBV11-1; 11 bases align to TRBD2. CDR3 length: 16 residues. CDR1 is SGHAT, CDR2 FQDESV, per germline (reference sequence). The V gene end was trimmed by 5 bases and the J gene end by 1 base; junction bases not matched to a gene: 5. CDR3 protein: CASSPGLAEGTDTQYF. In DNA, the CDR3 is TGTGCCAGCAGCCCGGGACTAGCGGAGGGCACAGATACGCAGTATTTT.

The chain has TRBV18 and TRBJ1-2; D gene unclear. The germline CDR1 and CDR2 sequences are KGHSH and LQKENI. Trimming cost V 3 bases and J 3 bases, with 8 bases left between them. The CDR3 runs to 13 residues. The CDR3 DNA reads TGTGCCAGCTCACCCCAGGCCGACTATGGCTACACCTTC. Protein: CASSPQADYGYTF.

CDR3 coding DNA: TGCAGTGCTAGCCCAGGTCGGACCCAGTACTTC. Encoded protein: CSASPGRTQYF. The gene calls are TRBV20-1 and TRBJ2-5; D is unresolved. CDR3 length equals 11 residues. Trimming pared 3 bases from V and 7 bases from J, leaving 9 bases between. The germline V gene has CDR1 DFQATT and CDR2 SNEGSKA (reference sequence).

Points on this clone: At one boundary the junction diverges from the germline segment, which might be a read error. The chain couples TRBV5-6 to TRBJ1-1; maybe TRBD1 (5 bases). The germline V gene has CDR1 SGHDT and CDR2 YYEEEE. There are 13 residues in the CDR3. The CDR3 bases are TGTGCCAGCAGCTCTCTATTCCAGGCGACAGTCTACTTT. Translated, it gives CASSSLFQATVYF.

The sample holds one count of this clone. The genes are TRBV11-2 and TRBJ1-4; tentatively, D is TRBD1 (6 bases). The length of the CDR3 is 16 residues. Germline V gives CDR1 SGHAT, CDR2 FQNNGV. V was cut by 4 bases and J by 2 bases, with 14 bases left in between. The DNA of the CDR3 is TGTGCCAGCAGCTCCGGGCGGGGGCGCACTAATGAAAAACTGTTTTTT. It encodes CASSSGRGRTNEKLFF. The whole variable domain, filled in from reference TRBV11-2 and TRBJ1-4, reads EAGVAQSPRYKIIEKRQSVAFWCNPISGHATLYWYQQILGQGPKLLIQFQNNGVVDDSQLPKDRFSAERLKGVDSTLKIQPAKLEDSAVYLCASSSGRGRTNEKLFFGSGTQLSVL.

As DNA, the CDR3 is TGCGCCAGCAGCGCTGGACAGGGTGAGCCTGGAAACACCATATATTTT. Protein product: CASSAGQGEPGNTIYF. The V gene is TRBV5-1, the J gene TRBJ1-3; 8 nucleotides agree with TRBD1. J was trimmed by 2 bases and V by 4 bases; bases with no gene match: 8. The CDR3 has 16 amino acids. CDR1 and CDR2 from the germline V gene are SGHRS and YFSETQ.

V is TRBV2 and J is TRBJ1-5; D is unresolved. Trimming stripped 6 bases from V and 1 base from J, with 13 bases between. The germline V gene encodes CDR1 SNHLY and CDR2 FYNNEI. The CDR3 covers 15 residues. CDR3 region: CASSPFGLSNQPQHF. Here the CDR3 DNA reads TGTGCCAGCAGCCCCTTCGGGTTGAGCAATCAGCCCCAGCATTTT. Looking up the rest from reference TRBV2 and TRBJ1-5 gives the full variable domain: EPEVTQTPSHQVTQMGQEVILRCVPISNHLYFYWYRQILGQKVEFLVSFYNNEISEKSEIFDDQFSVERPDGSNFTLKIRSTKLEDSAMYFCASSPFGLSNQPQHFGDGTRLSIL.

The table lists this clone with a count of one. This chain links TRBV9 with TRBJ2-7, with 10 bases matching TRBD2. Germline trimming cut 3 bases from V and 9 bases from J; bases unmatched to any gene: 9. Germline-derived CDR1 and CDR2 are SGDLS and YYNGEE. This CDR3 region has 14 residues. The DNA for the CDR3 is TGTGCCAGCAGCGCCCATCTAGCGGGAGTCGTGCAGTACTTC. This encodes CASSAHLAGVVQYF.

V gene TRBV10-1 combines with J gene TRBJ2-1, with 11 bases matching TRBD2. This CDR3 comprises 15 residues. The trim removed 7 bases at V and 2 bases at J, leaving 4 bases unmatched. Germline V lookup: CDR1 WNHNN, CDR2 SYGVQD (reference sequence). The DNA of the CDR3 is TGCGCCAGCATCTTACTAGCGGGAGCCTACAATGAGCAGTTCTTC. Residues: CASILLAGAYNEQFF.

This chain uses TRBV29-1 with TRBJ2-7; 8 nucleotides line up with TRBD2. The germline gives CDR1 SQVTM, CDR2 ANQGSEA. The CDR3 covers 16 residues. V lost 4 bases, J lost 5 bases, and 16 bases stayed unmatched. CDR3 in amino acids: CSVGGPPSGSIDEQYF. Written as DNA, the CDR3 is TGCAGCGTTGGAGGCCCGCCGAGCGGGAGTATTGACGAGCAGTACTTC.

The table lists this clone with a count of one. V is TRBV15 and J is TRBJ1-5; D uncertain. The V end was cut by 2 bases, the J end by 0 bases, with 8 bases between. Per germline, CDR1 LNHNV and CDR2 YYDKDF (reference sequence). CDR3 size: 15 residues. CDR3 sequence (DNA): TGTGCCACCAGCAGAAGTACTTATAGCAATCAGCCCCAGCATTTT. It codes for CATSRSTYSNQPQHF.

The table lists this clone with a few counts. The chain links TRBV27 to TRBJ1-5; D perhaps matches TRBD1 (5 bases). The CDR3 spans 14 residues. V gave up 4 bases and J gave up 2 bases, with 9 bases separating them. Germline-derived CDR1 and CDR2 are MNHEY and SMNVEV (reference sequence). DNA of the CDR3: TGTGCCAGCAGTTACAGCAGGGGCAATCAGCCCCAGCATTTT. Amino acids: CASSYSRGNQPQHF.

The V call is TRBV18, the J call TRBJ2-7; 8 positions match TRBD2. The CDR3 extends over 15 amino acids. Germline V gene data show CDR1 as KGHSH and CDR2 as LQKENI. Germline trimming cut 3 bases from V and 8 bases from J; bases unmatched to any gene: 12. The CDR3 region is CASSPNPGDSGKQYF. The CDR3 region has the DNA TGTGCCAGCTCACCGAACCCCGGTGATAGCGGGAAGCAGTACTTC.

This clone has a handful of counts. This rearrangement joins TRBV7-8 to TRBJ2-3; D unresolved. Trimming took 1 base from V and 0 from J, leaving 11 bases between them. The CDR3 is 16 amino acids. Germline assignment: CDR1 SGHVS and CDR2 FQNEAQ. CDR3 in DNA: TGTGCCAGCAGCTTAGTACCAGGTTCTAGCACAGATACGCAGTATTTT. Its protein is CASSLVPGSSTDTQYF.

The V gene is TRBV19, the J gene TRBJ1-5; 7 bases align to TRBD1. Germline V gene data show CDR1 as LNHDA and CDR2 as SQIVND (reference sequence). The junction had 2 bases not matched to a gene; V was cut back by 8 bases and J by 1 base. The CDR3 spans 13 residues. The CDR3 is CASSQGSNQPQHF. CDR3 nucleotide sequence: TGTGCCAGTTCACAGGGGAGCAATCAGCCCCAGCATTTT.

V gene TRBV5-1 combines with J gene TRBJ1-4; D not certain. V was cut by 0 bases and J by 15 bases, with 18 bases left in between. This CDR3 has 14 residues. Germline assignment: CDR1 SGHRS and CDR2 YFSETQ. The DNA for the CDR3 is TGCGCCAGCAGCTTGGGACACCGCGGGGAGAGGATGTTTTTT. It translates to CASSLGHRGERMFF. Using reference TRBV5-1 and TRBJ1-4 for the parts outside the CDR3, the full variable domain is KAGVTQTPRYLIKTRGQQVTLSCSPISGHRSVSWYQQTPGQGLQFLFEYFSETQRNKGNFPGRFSGRQFSNSRSEMNVSTLELGDSALYLCASSLGHRGERMFFGSGTQLSVL.

This chain links TRBV27 with TRBJ1-5; a weak D match, TRBD1 (5 bases). Germline lookup yields CDR1 MNHEY and CDR2 SMNVEV (reference sequence). The CDR3 loop spans 16 amino acids. The V gene lost 5 bases and the J gene lost 0 bases, with 14 bases spanning the gap. The CDR3 spells CASSPRGSYSNQPQHF. CDR3 nucleotides: TGTGCCAGCAGTCCCCGGGGGAGTTATAGCAATCAGCCCCAGCATTTT.

V and J are TRBV7-8 and TRBJ2-7, with D possibly matching TRBD2 (6 bases). The germline gives CDR1 SGHVS, CDR2 FQNEAQ. CDR3 length: 13 residues. Trimming removed 5 bases from V and 5 bases from J, with 13 bases in between. CDR3 sequence: CASSQPSSDEQYF. As DNA, the CDR3 is TGTGCCAGCAGCCAACCTTCTAGCGACGAGCAGTACTTC.

V and J are TRBV2 and TRBJ2-1, with D tentatively TRBD1 (6 bases). Germline V CDR1 and CDR2: SNHLY, FYNNEI. The length of the CDR3 is 13 residues. Trimming cost V 1 base and J 9 bases, with 10 bases left between them. The DNA of the CDR3 is TGTGCCAGCAGTGAAGGGACAGAGATTGAGCAGTTCTTC. Its protein product is CASSEGTEIEQFF.

The chain carries TRBV18 and TRBJ2-1, with 10 bases fitting TRBD2. Germline trimming cut 3 bases from V and 7 bases from J; bases unmatched to any gene: 9. Germline V gene sequence: CDR1 KGHSH, CDR2 LQKENI. The CDR3 spans 16 residues. CDR3 nucleotides: TGTGCCAGCTCACCCGGTCTAGCGGGAGCGACGAATGAGCAGTTCTTC. Translating it yields CASSPGLAGATNEQFF.

The rearrangement joins TRBV5-4 to TRBJ2-3, with 7 nucleotides matching TRBD2. J gave up 2 bases and V 3 bases, and 9 bases lay outside the gene matches. CDR1 is SGHNT, CDR2 YYREEE, per germline (reference sequence). The CDR3 is made up of 16 amino acids. The CDR3 sequence is CASSSGGSGYTDTQYF. Written as DNA, the CDR3 is TGTGCCAGCAGCTCGGGGGGTAGCGGGTACACAGATACGCAGTATTTT. The full variable domain, rest sourced from reference TRBV5-4 and TRBJ2-3, is ETGVTQSPTHLIKTRGQQVTLRCSSQSGHNTVSWYQQALGQGPQFIFQYYREEENGRGNFPPRFSGLQFPNYSSELNVNALELDDSALYLCASSSGGSGYTDTQYFGPGTRLTVL.

V is TRBV5-4 and J is TRBJ2-7, with TRBD1 matching 7 bases. The ends lost 4 bases at V and 3 bases at J; junction bases unmatched: 7. CDR3 size: 14 residues. The germline CDR1 and CDR2 sequences are SGHNT and YYREEE (reference sequence). The CDR3 protein is CASSPRDSIYEQYF. The CDR3 nucleotides read TGTGCCAGCAGCCCACGGGACAGTATCTACGAGCAGTACTTC.

The chain employs TRBV5-1 and TRBJ2-1, with a possible D match to TRBD1 (5 bases). The CDR3 is 16 residues long. CDR1 SGHRS and CDR2 YFSETQ come from the germline V gene. Trimming stripped 0 bases from V and 5 bases from J, with 15 bases between. CDR3 residues: CASSLDWAGRNNEQFF. The CDR3 nucleotides are TGCGCCAGCAGCTTGGATTGGGCAGGGCGAAACAATGAGCAGTTCTTC.